This T cell receptor beta chain was captured in a study of T-cell reconstitution after alpha-beta-depleted transplantation in children. This clonotype was picked up a small number of times. Unique molecular identifiers featured in how the TCRbeta library was prepared. MiXCR, applied by TCRdb to the PCR reads, yields one record per CDR3 protein. The sample lists about 610,000 distinct CDR3 sequences, over 9.5% seen once, with less than 5% in the top ten. V dropped 2 bases and J dropped 7 bases, with 6 bases sitting between them. This CDR3 is built from 12 residues. Germline CDR1 is MGHDK and CDR2 is SYGVNS.

The material was PBMCs from the stem cell graft donor, obtained from the stem cell graft. The clonotype comes from a human donor who donated a stem cell graft to a child with acute myeloid leukemia. The rearrangement joins TRBV25-1 to TRBJ2-1; D unresolved. CDR3 nucleotide sequence: TGTGCCAGCAGTGAAAGGGAAAATGAGCAGTTCTTC. It is translated as CASSERENEQFF.